These 2 T cell receptor beta chains were all obtained from the same sample, sequenced in a study of shared clonotypes between healthy human individuals. Data came from immunoSEQ multiplex PCR; TCRdb stores just in-frame clones and leaves some out. The repertoire includes about 600,000 clones, roughly 98% of them detected once, and less than 0.35% sits in the top ten. CD45RO-negative, CCR7-selected cells formed the naive CD8 fraction, which excluded terminally differentiated effector memory CD45RA+ cells. Sequenced: naive CD8+ T cells sorted from blood. The receptors shown here come from a man aged 30-40 years in good health.

The sample holds one count of this clone. The chain recombines TRBV2 with TRBJ2-3, with 16 bases fitting TRBD2. The CDR3 is 17 residues long. The germline V gene encodes CDR1 SNHLY and CDR2 FYNNEI. Trimming took 6 bases from V and 10 from J; bases not matched to a gene: 13. The CDR3, as DNA: TGTGCCAGCAGCGAGGAGCGAGGGACTAGCGGGAGGGTTGCGCAGTATTTT. Its protein is CASSEERGTSGRVAQYF.

The V and J genes are TRBV7-2 and TRBJ2-5, with 8 positions matching TRBD2. Germline trimming cut 4 bases from V and 3 bases from J; bases unmatched to any gene: 4. The CDR3 runs to 14 residues. CDR1 and CDR2 (germline): SGHTA, FQGNSA. The CDR3 here is CASSYAGGEETQYF. The CDR3 bases are TGTGCCAGCAGCTACGCCGGGGGGGAAGAGACCCAGTACTTC. Based on the CDR3 plus reference TRBV7-2 and TRBJ2-5, the full variable domain is GAGVSQSPSNKVTEKGKDVELRCDPISGHTALYWYRQSLGQGLEFLIYFQGNSAPDKSGLPSDRFSAERTGGSVSTLTIQRTQQEDSAVYLCASSYAGGEETQYFGPGTRLLVL.